This T cell receptor (beta chain) was profiled in a study of immune evolution from preneoplasia to lung adenocarcinoma. Repertoires were generated with immunoSEQ multiplex PCR, while TCRdb's copy carries only in-frame clones and drops some. The sample includes 12,000 to 15,000 clones, approximately 85% of them seen just once. The CDR3 runs 17 residues. The germline CDR1 and CDR2 sequences are MDHEN and SYDVKM. The J segment lost 1 base and the V segment lost 5 bases, leaving 11 bases of the junction unmatched. This clonotype originated in an older donor with lung adenocarcinoma. The V gene is TRBV28, the J gene TRBJ2-7; 10 bases line up with TRBD2. The specimen was FFPE lung adenocarcinoma in situ tissue. The CDR3 spells CASSPVVAGGGSYEQYF. DNA of the CDR3: TGTGCCAGCAGTCCCGTGGTAGCGGGGGGTGGGTCCTACGAGCAGTACTTC.